This T cell receptor beta chain comes out of a study of shared clonotypes between healthy human individuals. Whole-study results and caveats: A handful of donors showed sharing of about 5.5% of naive CD4 clonotypes. Non-shared clonotypes were found to have lower generation probabilities than the clonotypes that were shared by all four of the sorted-subset donors.

Generated by immunoSEQ multiplex PCR, the TCRdb table keeps only in-frame clones and is missing some. The profile shows a few million clones, less than 95% of them singletons. A word on this clone: The antigen remains unidentified.

V lost 3 bases to trimming and J lost 2 bases, with 16 bases between them. Germline CDR1 and CDR2: KGHSH and LQKENI. The CDR3 totals 17 residues. The clonotype comes from a man younger than 35 in good health. Some clones in this sample may be carry-over from other donors' samples. This chain links TRBV18 with TRBJ2-2, with D possibly TRBD1 on 5 matching bases. The sequencing sample was made of naive CD4+ T cells from PBMCs. Subset here: CD45RA+ positively selected. CDR3 sequence reads: CASSPWMIQENTGELFF. In DNA, the CDR3 is TGTGCCAGCTCACCGTGGATGATACAGGAAAACACCGGGGAGCTGTTTTTT.